A selection of T cell receptor beta chains follows, all from one sample in a study of CD8+ T cells in alopecia areata. Repertoires were generated with immunoSEQ multiplex PCR, while TCRdb's copy carries only in-frame clones and drops some. The sample comprises 130,000 or so clones, 45% to 50% of which are singletons, and over 15% rests with the top ten. The specimen was CD8+ T cells sorted from blood, collected at week 0. The receptors were sampled from a human donor with alopecia areata. The CDR3 runs from the conserved cysteine through the conserved F or W. Each record gives: D gene, clone size, J gene, V gene, CDR3 DNA, CDR3 protein. The D gene is left open where the match is weak. Rows give clone size only sometimes, using once, few, many, or a class for an expanded clone.

>TRBD1|NA|TRBJ2-7|TRBV27
TGTGCCAGCAGTGCTTCCAGGGGGGACAGGGGAGACTACGAGCAGTACTTC
CASSASRGDRGDYEQYF
>NA|NA|TRBJ1-1|TRBV30
TGTGCCTGGAGTGTACTTGGGCACACTGAAGCTTTCTTT
CAWSVLGHTEAFF
>TRBD2|NA|TRBJ2-1|TRBV30
TGTGCCTGGTACGGGGGGGCAGAGTACAATGAGCAGTTCTTC
CAWYGGAEYNEQFF
>NA|NA|TRBJ1-2|TRBV29-1
TGCAGCGTTATCTCTAACTATGGCTACACCTTC
CSVISNYGYTF
>NA|NA|TRBJ1-1|TRBV7-9
TGTGCCAGCAGTCTCCGGGGTCAGAACACTGAAGCTTTCTTT
CASSLRGQNTEAFF
>NA|NA|TRBJ1-5|TRBV5-1
TGCGCCAGCAGCTTTGACCCGGCGGGACAGCCCCAGCATTTT
CASSFDPAGQPQHF
>NA|few|TRBJ1-1|TRBV23-1
TGCGCCAGCAGTCAATCGAGGGGTAACACTGAAGCTTTCTTT
CASSQSRGNTEAFF
>TRBD1|NA|TRBJ1-1|TRBV30
TGTGCCTGGAGTGTCGGGACAGGTTTCGCTGAAGCTTTCTTT
CAWSVGTGFAEAFF
>TRBD1|NA|TRBJ1-4|TRBV29-1
TGCAGCGTTGAAGATCTCGGGGCAGGGGGCCCCAATGAAAAACTGTTTTTT
CSVEDLGAGGPNEKLFF
>NA|NA|TRBJ1-1|TRBV5-1
TGCGCCAGCAGCTTGGCCCCCAGGTCTGAAGCTTTCTTT
CASSLAPRSEAFF
>NA|NA|TRBJ2-3|TRBV5-1
TGCGCCAGCAGCTTAGGTAGCGGAGATACGCAGTATTTT
CASSLGSGDTQYF
>NA|once|TRBJ1-1|TRBV4-1
TGCGCCAGCAGCCAAGGTGGCAGGGCAACTGAAGCTTTCTTT
CASSQGGRATEAFF
>TRBD1|NA|TRBJ1-2|TRBV29-1
TGCAGCGTTGAAGGACAGGGTGGGAATATTCATGGCTACACCTTC
CSVEGQGGNIHGYTF
>TRBD1|NA|TRBJ2-7|TRBV6-5
TGTGCCAGCAGCCCAGGGGGAGAAAGCTCCTACGAGCAGTACTTC
CASSPGGESSYEQYF
>TRBD2|few|TRBJ2-2|TRBV6-1
TGTGCCAGCAGTGAACTAGCGGGGGGCACCGGGGAGCTGTTTTTT
CASSELAGGTGELFF
>TRBD1|NA|TRBJ2-7|TRBV18
TGTGCCAGCTCGTCCAAGGACAGGGGAGACTACGAGCAGTACTTC
CASSSKDRGDYEQYF
>NA|NA|TRBJ1-5|TRBV30
TGTGCCTGGAACAGCTTCAATCAGCCCCAGCATTTT
CAWNSFNQPQHF
>NA|NA|TRBJ2-5|TRBV29-1
TGCAGCGTTGATAACCATTTGGAGACCCAGTACTTC
CSVDNHLETQYF
>NA|few|TRBJ1-1|TRBV6-5
TGTGCCAGCAGTTACTCCCCGACAGGCTTTGAAGCTTTCTTT
CASSYSPTGFEAFF
>TRBD2|few|TRBJ2-2|TRBV29-1
TGCAGCGTTGAAGCGGGACTAGCGGGGGCGAACACCGGGGAGCTGTTTTTT
CSVEAGLAGANTGELFF
>NA|few|TRBJ1-5|TRBV19
TGTGCCGGGGGCATGGGGACTCAGCCCCAGCATTTT
CAGGMGTQPQHF
>TRBD2|NA|TRBJ2-7|TRBV6-6
TGTGCCAGCACTAAGAGCGGGGGCCTTGTGTACGAGCAGTACTTC
CASTKSGGLVYEQYF
>NA|NA|TRBJ2-3|TRBV9
TGTGCCAGCAGCGTAGGTCAGGTTAGCACAGATACGCAGTATTTT
CASSVGQVSTDTQYF
>NA|few|TRBJ1-2|TRBV7-9
TGTGCCAGCAGCCTCCTTTTTGGAGGGAACTATGGCTACACCTTC
CASSLLFGGNYGYTF
>NA|NA|TRBJ1-5|TRBV7-2
TGTGCCAGCAGCTCAGAGGCGAATCAGCCCCAGCATTTT
CASSSEANQPQHF
>NA|NA|TRBJ2-1|TRBV29-1
TGCAGCGTTGAGCGGGGGGGACAGGGGATCTACAATGAGCAGTTCTTC
CSVERGGQGIYNEQFF
>NA|few|TRBJ1-1|TRBV2
TGTGCCAGCATCCCGGACAGAGGTACTGAAGCTTTCTTT
CASIPDRGTEAFF
>TRBD2|NA|TRBJ2-1|TRBV7-9
TGTGCCAGCAGCTTAGAGTTGCGGGGGAGCTCCTACAATGAGCAGTTCTTC
CASSLELRGSSYNEQFF
>NA|NA|TRBJ2-1|TRBV5-4
TGTGCCAGCAGCTTAGGGTCAGTCACCTACAATGAGCAGTTCTTC
CASSLGSVTYNEQFF
>NA|NA|TRBJ1-2|TRBV7-6
TGTGCCAGCAGCTTAGCTCGATCGCATGGCTACACCTTC
CASSLARSHGYTF
>NA|NA|TRBJ2-2|TRBV10-3
TGTGCCATCAGTGAGGCCGACTTCCCTCGGGACACCGGGGAGCTGTTTTTT
CAISEADFPRDTGELFF
>NA|NA|TRBJ2-2|TRBV10-3
TGTGCCATCAGTGATTGGGACACCGGGGAGCTGTTTTTT
CAISDWDTGELFF
>NA|NA|TRBJ2-6|TRBV19
TGTGCCAGTAGTATGGCAGGTTCTGGGGCCAACGTCCTGACTTTC
CASSMAGSGANVLTF
>NA|NA|TRBJ2-1|TRBV5-1
TGCGCCAGCGGAACCTCCGCCGTGGGGCAGTTCTTC
CASGTSAVGQFF
>TRBD2|NA|TRBJ2-1|TRBV4-2
TGTGCCAGCAGCCCCCAACTAGCGGGGGAGGAGGGTGAGCAGTTCTTC
CASSPQLAGEEGEQFF
>NA|NA|TRBJ2-2|TRBV27
TGTGCCAGCAGACCGACGGACTCTCTGAACACCGGGGAGCTGTTTTTT
CASRPTDSLNTGELFF
>NA|NA|TRBJ2-1|TRBV6-5
TGTGCCAGCAGCCTCTACAATGAGCAGTTCTTC
CASSLYNEQFF
>NA|NA|TRBJ2-1|TRBV7-8
TGTGCCAGCAGCTTATCCCGGACCGAGCAGTTCTTC
CASSLSRTEQFF
>TRBD1|NA|TRBJ1-5|TRBV6-6
TGTGCCAGCAGCTGGACAGGGATCGGCAATCAGCCCCAGCATTTT
CASSWTGIGNQPQHF
>NA|NA|TRBJ2-5|TRBV5-1
TGCGCCAGCAGCACGTGGGCGTCCCAAGAGACCCAGTACTTC
CASSTWASQETQYF
>TRBD1|few|TRBJ1-2|TRBV7-9
TGTGCCAGCAGCTTAGGGGACAGGGGGCATGGCTACACCTTC
CASSLGDRGHGYTF
>NA|NA|TRBJ1-2|TRBV9
TGTGCCAGCAGCGTAGGTCCGGAGCCTGGCTACACCTTC
CASSVGPEPGYTF
>TRBD1|NA|TRBJ2-7|TRBV5-1
TGCGCCAACTTCGGGACAGGGGGCGAGCAGTACTTC
CANFGTGGEQYF
>NA|NA|TRBJ2-7|TRBV4-3
TGCGCCAGCAGCCAAGAAAGAGGATCCCTCACGGAGCAGTACTTC
CASSQERGSLTEQYF
>NA|NA|TRBJ2-2|TRBV6-5
TGTGCCAGCAGTTACGTCGTGGGCACCGGGGAGCTGTTTTTT
CASSYVVGTGELFF
>NA|NA|TRBJ2-5|TRBV30
TGTGCCTGGAGTACTGGAGAGACCCAGTACTTC
CAWSTGETQYF
>NA|NA|TRBJ2-7|TRBV5-4
TGTGCCAGCACCACGTTGGCGGATTCCTACGAGCAGTACTTC
CASTTLADSYEQYF
>NA|few|TRBJ2-7|TRBV29-1
TGCAGCCCGACCCCGGGCTCCTACGAGCAGTACTTC
CSPTPGSYEQYF
>NA|NA|TRBJ2-3|TRBV5-4
TGTGCCAGCAGCTTCGGCAGGGATGGCCCAGATACGCAGTATTTT
CASSFGRDGPDTQYF
>NA|NA|TRBJ2-3|TRBV5-6
TGTGCCAGCAGCCAAAACACAGGGCCAGATACGCAGTATTTT
CASSQNTGPDTQYF
>TRBD1|NA|TRBJ1-1|TRBV5-6
TGTGCCAGCAGCTTGCAACAGGGGGGGAACACTGAAGCTTTCTTT
CASSLQQGGNTEAFF